This T cell receptor (beta chain) stems from a study of cytomegalovirus exposure and HLA in healthy donors. Study background: An analysis done earlier identified 100 million to 140 million unique TCR beta sequences from around 180 million T cells.

General study findings and limits: HLA-A and HLA-B allele assignments for most subjects were reportedly predicted accurately using TCR beta sequences.

V was clipped by 8 bases and J by 7 bases, with 20 bases between them. The CDR3 is 15 residues long. Germline CDR1 reads MNHEY; CDR2 reads SVGAGI. This PCR relied on a set of 60 Vbeta primers and 13 Jbeta primers. Repertoires were generated with immunoSEQ multiplex PCR, while TCRdb's copy carries only in-frame clones and drops some. The sample gives about 140,000 clones, roughly 75% of which show up once; about 11% is in the top ten. As regards this clone: The antigen is unknown.

The sequencing sample was made of PBMCs. V and J are TRBV6-5 and TRBJ2-2; TRBD2 is a possible D gene (5 bases). This clonotype was obtained from a man between 18 and 29 years old in good health and CMV-seropositive. The CDR3 loop is CASGLRGFQHGELFF. CDR3 DNA sequence: TGTGCCAGCGGCCTGAGAGGGTTCCAACACGGGGAGCTGTTTTTT.